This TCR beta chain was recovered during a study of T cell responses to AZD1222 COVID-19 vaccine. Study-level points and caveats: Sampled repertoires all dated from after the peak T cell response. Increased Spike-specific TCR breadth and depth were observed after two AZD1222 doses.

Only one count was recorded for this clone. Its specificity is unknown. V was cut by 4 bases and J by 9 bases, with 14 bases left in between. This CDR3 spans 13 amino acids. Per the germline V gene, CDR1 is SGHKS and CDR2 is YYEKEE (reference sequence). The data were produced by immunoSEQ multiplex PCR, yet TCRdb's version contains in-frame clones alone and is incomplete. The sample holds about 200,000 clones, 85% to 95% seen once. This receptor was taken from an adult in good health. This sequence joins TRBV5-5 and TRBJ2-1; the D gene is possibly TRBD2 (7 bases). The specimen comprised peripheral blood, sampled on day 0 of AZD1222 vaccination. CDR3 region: CASSLGLGGEQFF. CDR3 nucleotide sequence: TGTGCCAGCAGCCTAGGACTAGGGGGTGAGCAGTTCTTC.